The 22 T cell receptor beta chains below come from one sample, sequenced in a study of T-cell memory formation after mild COVID-19 (dated by TCRdb to 2020 to 2023). The library was made by 5' RACE. Sequencing was carried out with an Illumina NovaSeq 6000. The public reads were run again by TCRdb, first through fastp at Q25 and then through MiXCR, and only productive beta chains were kept. Each entry merges the rows of one CDR3 protein and shows their most common DNA and genes. This sample is represented by some 150,000 distinct CDR3 sequences; approximately 25% of them were singletons. The biggest ten clones account for less than 25% of the sample. Material for sequencing was PBMCs or a T cell subset sorted from them (not recorded which). These receptors all stem from an adult woman who had mild COVID-19 (a few samples of this study predate the infection). The sample titles of this study are shuffled in the database, so cell type and time point are left out; the donor was told from shared clones.

The chain has TRBV29-1 and TRBJ2-2; possible D gene TRBD1, 6 bases. Per germline, CDR1 SQVTM and CDR2 ANQGSEA. The ends were cut back, 4 bases at V and 2 bases at J, with 23 bases in the middle. CDR3 size: 18 residues. The CDR3 region has the DNA TGCAGCGTTGGCCTTAAGGACAGACCAAAAGCTAACACCGGGGAGCTGTTTTTT. Encoded protein: CSVGLKDRPKANTGELFF.

The V and J genes are TRBV7-2 and TRBJ1-1; D perhaps matches TRBD1 (6 bases). Trimming left V 4 bases short and J 4 bases short, with 13 bases between. The CDR3 is 14 amino acids. CDR1 SGHTA and CDR2 FQGNSA come from the germline V gene. The CDR3 is CASSSGVGGTEAFF. In DNA form, the CDR3 reads TGTGCCAGCAGCTCAGGGGTAGGAGGCACTGAAGCTTTCTTT.

This clonotype was detected only once. The rearrangement links TRBV7-7 to TRBJ2-3, with TRBD1 identical over 10 bases. Germline CDR1 and CDR2: SSHAT and FNYEAQ (reference sequence). The CDR3 is 16 residues long. Unmatched junction bases numbered 9, after V lost 5 bases and J lost 4 bases. For the CDR3, the DNA is TGTGCCAGCAGCCCCGGGACAGGGGTATGGGCAGATACGCAGTATTTT. Protein sequence: CASSPGTGVWADTQYF.

The chain uses TRBV4-1 and TRBJ2-4; 9 bases are shared with TRBD1. V lost 4 bases, J lost 0 bases, and 7 bases stayed unmatched. Germline lookup yields CDR1 MGHRA and CDR2 YSYEKL. The CDR3 runs 17 residues. CDR3 nucleotides: TGCGCCAGCAGCCTTCTACCGGGACAGGGAGCCAAAAACATTCAGTACTTC. This gives the protein CASSLLPGQGAKNIQYF.

This clonotype has only a few counts. The chain employs TRBV14 and TRBJ2-5; 7 bases are a match to TRBD2. J was trimmed by 5 bases and V by 4 bases; bases with no gene match: 7. Per the germline V gene, CDR1 is SGHDN and CDR2 is FVKESK. The CDR3 sequence is 14 residues long. The chain's CDR3 is CASSLTSFSETQYF. CDR3 sequence (DNA): TGTGCCAGCAGCCTGACTAGCTTCTCTGAGACCCAGTACTTC.

The chain recombines TRBV9 with TRBJ1-2; 9 bases map to TRBD1. This CDR3 has 15 amino acids. The J segment lost 2 bases and the V segment lost 0 bases, leaving 2 bases of the junction unmatched. In germline, CDR1 is SGDLS, CDR2 YYNGEE. CDR3 nucleotides: TGTGCCAGCAGCGTAGGACAGGGGGTAAACTATGGCTACACCTTC. It codes for CASSVGQGVNYGYTF.

The chain links TRBV2 to TRBJ2-3; TRBD1 matches at 9 bases. The CDR3 has 15 amino acids. Trimming took 7 bases from V and 2 from J; bases not matched to a gene: 7. The germline CDR1 and CDR2 sequences are SNHLY and FYNNEI. CDR3: CASTTYRGLTDTQYF. CDR3 bases: TGTGCCAGCACTACCTACAGGGGGCTCACAGATACGCAGTATTTT.

The chain combines TRBV18 with TRBJ2-7, with D unclear. The CDR3 length is 14 residues. Per germline, CDR1 KGHSH and CDR2 LQKENI. V lost 0 bases to trimming and J lost 4 bases, with 10 bases between them. CDR3 sequence: CASSPPAQPYEQYF. The CDR3 DNA sequence: TGTGCCAGCTCACCACCGGCGCAGCCTTACGAGCAGTACTTC.

The rearrangement joins TRBV6-5 to TRBJ2-1; TRBD1 agrees at 8 bases. From germline, CDR1 is MNHEY and CDR2 SVGAGI. There are 12 residues in the CDR3. The ends lost 7 bases at V and 6 bases at J; junction bases unmatched: 2. The CDR3 DNA reads as TGTGCCAGCATCGGACAGGGCAATGAGCAGTTCTTC. This translates into CASIGQGNEQFF.

This clonotype was observed many times. The V and J genes are TRBV5-8 and TRBJ2-3; D might be TRBD2 (5 bases). The CDR3 consists of 18 residues. Germline loops: CDR1 SGHTS, CDR2 YDEGEE. V dropped 0 bases and J dropped 6 bases, with 23 bases sitting between them. Here the CDR3 DNA reads TGTGCCAGCAGCTTGGGAGCCGTGATCGGGGTTTCTTTGGATACGCAGTATTTT. Its protein is CASSLGAVIGVSLDTQYF.

This clonotype occurred a few times. The CDR3 sequence: CASSPRDRVITGELFF. CDR3 DNA: TGTGCCAGCTCACCGCGGGACAGGGTCATTACCGGGGAGCTGTTTTTT. The chain carries TRBV18 and TRBJ2-2; TRBD1 agrees at 9 bases. The CDR3 extends over 16 amino acids. Trimming at V came to 3 bases and at J to 5 bases, leaving 7 bases not matched to a gene. Germline V gene lookup returns CDR1 KGHSH and CDR2 LQKENI. Complete variable domain (other parts from reference TRBV18 and TRBJ2-2): NAGVMQNPRHLVRRRGQEARLRCSPMKGHSHVYWYRQLPEEGLKFMVYLQKENIIDESGMPKERFSAEFPKEGPSILRIQQVVRGDSAAYFCASSPRDRVITGELFFGEGSRLTVL.

This chain uses TRBV12-3 or TRBV12-4 with TRBJ2-3; 7 positions match TRBD2. V was clipped by 6 bases and J by 0 bases; unmatched bases: 21. The CDR3 is 20 amino acids. The CDR3 region is CASSPRERGYPKKSTDTQYF. The CDR3 DNA reads TGTGCCAGCAGCCCCAGGGAGCGGGGATACCCTAAGAAGAGCACAGATACGCAGTATTTT.

This clonotype was seen only a few times. This sequence joins TRBV7-8 and TRBJ2-1, with D hard to call. V dropped 8 bases and J dropped 0 bases, with 14 bases sitting between them. Germline CDR1 is SGHVS and CDR2 is FQNEAQ. The CDR3 totals 15 residues. CDR3 nucleotides: TGTGCCAGCGGGGTCGGACGCGTCTCCTACAATGAGCAGTTCTTC. Residues: CASGVGRVSYNEQFF. The complete variable domain, with remaining parts taken from reference TRBV7-8 and TRBJ2-1, reads GAGVSQSPRYKVAKRGQDVALRCDPISGHVSLFWYQQALGQGPEFLTYFQNEAQLDKSGLPSDRFFAERPEGSVSTLKIQRTQQEDSAVYLCASGVGRVSYNEQFFGPGTRLTVL.

This chain connects TRBV19 to TRBJ2-5; possibly TRBD1 or TRBD2 for D (5 bases each). The CDR3 totals 14 residues. V shed 8 bases and J shed 1 base, with 14 bases lying between them. Germline V gene data show CDR1 as LNHDA and CDR2 as SQIVND (reference sequence). CDR3 in amino acids: CASGRDPSQETQYF. The CDR3 DNA sequence: TGTGCCAGTGGACGGGACCCCTCCCAAGAGACCCAGTACTTC.

The chain couples TRBV19 to TRBJ2-1; the match to TRBD2 covers 8 bases. Germline CDR1 reads LNHDA; CDR2 reads SQIVND (reference sequence). V was pared by 1 base and J by 9 bases, with 5 bases of the junction left unmatched. The CDR3 has 14 amino acids. DNA of the CDR3: TGTGCCAGTAGTATAGCGGGAGGGCAAGGTGAGCAGTTCTTC. It translates to CASSIAGGQGEQFF.

CDR3 bases: TGTGCCAGCAGTTGGAGCCAAACAGAGGGGTCTTACGAGCAGTACTTC. This codes for CASSWSQTEGSYEQYF. The genes are TRBV6-2 or TRBV6-3 and TRBJ2-7; the D call may be TRBD1 or TRBD2 (5 bases each). The CDR3 totals 16 residues. Deletions cut 4 bases from V and 4 bases from J, with 20 bases between. Germline values: CDR1 MNHEY, CDR2 SVGEGT.

This clonotype occurred a few times. V usage is TRBV29-1 and J usage is TRBJ2-7, with a tentative D call TRBD2 (5 bases). CDR3 length: 16 residues. The V and J ends lost 3 bases and 0 bases respectively, with 18 bases between them. Germline V CDR1 and CDR2: SQVTM, ANQGSEA. CDR3 nucleotides: TGCAGCGTTGAGGGCACGGCTCGGGGAAGCTCCTACGAGCAGTACTTC. This translates into CSVEGTARGSSYEQYF.

This clonotype was counted a few times. The chain joins TRBV7-8 to TRBJ2-1; 8 positions agree with TRBD2. This CDR3 has 15 residues. CDR1 is SGHVS and CDR2 is FQNEAQ in the germline V gene. J lost 4 bases, V lost 1 base, and 3 bases had no gene match. Written as DNA, the CDR3 is TGTGCCAGCAGCTTAGTAGTAGCGGGGTACAATGAGCAGTTCTTC. Translation: CASSLVVAGYNEQFF.

The table lists this clonotype with a few counts. The chain joins TRBV12-3 or TRBV12-4 to TRBJ2-3; a weak D match, TRBD1 (7 bases). CDR3 size: 20 residues. The ends were cut back, 4 bases at V and 3 bases at J, with 29 bases in the middle. The CDR3 loop reads CASSWGQIILVAGSTDTQYF. The CDR3 DNA reads as TGTGCCAGCAGTTGGGGACAGATTATCCTCGTGGCGGGGTCTACAGATACGCAGTATTTT.

The chain joins TRBV24-1 to TRBJ1-5, with unresolved D. CDR3 size: 18 residues. Germline V gives CDR1 KGHDR, CDR2 SFDVKD. The V end lost 2 bases, the J end lost 3 bases, and 19 bases lay between the germline ends. This CDR3 reads CATSDSQDVWALNQPQHF. The CDR3 nucleotides read TGTGCCACCAGTGATTCCCAGGACGTATGGGCCCTCAATCAGCCCCAGCATTTT.

This clonotype was counted a few times. This rearrangement joins TRBV4-1 to TRBJ2-1, with 8 bases fitting TRBD1. This CDR3 has 18 amino acids. Germline trimming cut 1 base from V and 4 bases from J; bases unmatched to any gene: 12. From germline, CDR1 is MGHRA and CDR2 YSYEKL. In nucleotides, the CDR3 is TGCGCCAGCAGCCAAGGTCCCACTCAGGGGGCCGGATACAATGAGCAGTTCTTC. Amino acid sequence: CASSQGPTQGAGYNEQFF.

The chain links TRBV29-1 to TRBJ1-1; a weak D match, TRBD1 (5 bases). CDR3 length equals 13 residues. V dropped 0 bases and J dropped 5 bases, with 10 bases sitting between them. Germline CDR1 SQVTM, CDR2 ANQGSEA. Written as DNA, the CDR3 is TGCAGCGTTGAAGATCGGGGGGAGACTGAAGCTTTCTTT. Protein sequence: CSVEDRGETEAFF.